The source of this TCR beta chain is a study of kidney transplant recipient with SARS-CoV-2 infection. In this sample, this clonotype turned up many times. TCRdb re-analysed the reads in MiXCR, keeping a single row per CDR3 protein. This table has fewer than 250,000 distinct CDR3 sequences, less than 35% appearing once. V was shortened by 6 bases and J by 4 bases, with 15 bases between the two germline ends. The CDR3 spans 15 residues. CDR1 LNHDA and CDR2 SQIVND come from the germline V gene (reference sequence). This material consisted of a blood sample, taken at baseline and on day 111 from a kidney transplant recipient. This chain joins TRBV19 and TRBJ1-4; the D gene is possibly TRBD1 (5 bases). This sequence originates from a young adult male patient who had COVID-19 and was a kidney transplant recipient. Some T cells could come from the graft donor. This CDR3 is CASRPRQPNNEKLFF. The CDR3 nucleotides are TGTGCCAGTAGACCTCGACAGCCTAATAATGAAAAACTGTTTTTT.